One and the same sample provided the 5 T cell receptor beta chains below, sequenced in a study of blood T cells in healthy people across ages. Through a sample-barcoded 5' primer and a J-beta primer mix, a second PCR was run for roughly 7 to 11 cycles. TCRdb called the 5' RACE reads again in MiXCR, with one record for every CDR3 protein. Of 650,000 to 800,000 distinct CDR3 sequences in the sample, around 50% were seen once. Sequencing input: blood. The receptor set was obtained from a woman older than 75 in good health.

A word on this clonotype: A much larger clone sits a single nucleotide away, making a read error possible. V and J are TRBV7-9 and TRBJ2-1; D is unclear. The assigned J gene may be wrong: the sequence end matches TRBJ2-7 better. Per germline, CDR1 SEHNR and CDR2 FQNEAQ (reference sequence). The CDR3 is 13 amino acids. The CDR3 here is CATVTVPYNEQYF. CDR3 sequence (DNA): TGTGCCACCGTTACGGTTCCCTACAATGAGCAGTACTTC.

This sequence joins TRBV20-1 and TRBJ2-4, with D perhaps TRBD2 (5 bases). This CDR3 comprises 14 residues. The germline V gene has CDR1 DFQATT and CDR2 SNEGSKA (reference sequence). Deletions cut 6 bases from V and 8 bases from J, with 20 bases between. The CDR3, as DNA: TGCAGTGCCCCTCGAGGGATGCGTGGGCACATTCAGTACTTC. Amino acid sequence: CSAPRGMRGHIQYF.

V gene TRBV12-3 or TRBV12-4 combines with J gene TRBJ2-4; no clear D gene. CDR3 length: 12 amino acids. Between the trimmed V and J ends, which lost 2 bases and 13 bases, there was a span of 12 bases. The CDR3 nucleotides read TGTGCCAGCAGTTTACTATCGGATGAGCAGTACTTC. Its translation is CASSLLSDEQYF.

As regards this clonotype: The junction departs from the called germline gene at one end, perhaps through a read error. The chain is built from TRBV20-1 and TRBJ2-2; D possibly matches TRBD1 or TRBD2 (6 bases each). This CDR3 is 13 amino acids long. CDR1 DFQATT and CDR2 SNEGSKA come from the germline V gene (reference sequence). This CDR3 is CSSGTRNTGGLFF. The CDR3 nucleotides read TGCAGTTCCGGGACACGGAACACCGGGGGGCTGTTTTTT.

V is TRBV12-3 or TRBV12-4 and J is TRBJ1-1; D unclear. CDR3 length: 13 residues. The V and J ends lost 6 bases and 8 bases respectively, with 16 bases between them. CDR3 coding DNA: TGTGCCAGCAGCCTCGACAACATTGGGGAAGCTTTCTTT. Amino acid sequence: CASSLDNIGEAFF.